This T cell receptor beta chain was identified during a study of blood T cells in healthy people across ages. Regarding this clonotype: Its antigen remains unidentified.

Together with a sample-barcoded 5' primer, a J-beta primer mix was included in a second PCR lasting about 6 to 12 cycles. Each cDNA molecule was tagged by a template-switch adaptor that had 12 random nucleotides. TCRdb redid the calling of the 5' RACE reads with MiXCR, one entry per CDR3 protein. Found here are about 1,400,000 distinct CDR3 sequences, 55% to 75% of them singletons; the top ten hold roughly 6.3%. Points from the study as a whole: A roughly linear fall in TCR beta diversity per million T cells was seen with increasing age.

This receptor was obtained from a young man in good health. Sequenced material: blood.

The CDR3 spells CASNPAGAAVDTQYF. In DNA form, the CDR3 reads TGTGCCAGCAATCCCGCAGGGGCCGCGGTAGATACGCAGTATTTT. The chain couples TRBV6-1 to TRBJ2-3, with D possibly matching TRBD1 (6 bases). Per germline, CDR1 MNHNS and CDR2 SASEGT. The CDR3 runs 15 residues. Trimming removed 7 bases from V and 5 bases from J, with 19 bases in between.